This TCR beta chain was identified during a study of shared clonotypes between healthy human individuals. Whole-study context: Per donor, three plates held CD4 naive cells, three held CD4 memory, two held CD8 naive and one held CD8 memory. The study's findings and limits: Non-shared clonotypes showed lower generation probabilities than clonotypes common to all four donors.

Each sorted subset replicate got 200 ng genomic DNA, around 29,000 genomes. Some clones are missing from TCRdb's copy, which holds only in-frame ones; the method was immunoSEQ multiplex PCR. The sample shows 1.5 million to 2.5 million clones, about 95% of them seen only once. As for this clone: Its target is not known.

Terminally differentiated effector memory CD45RA+ cells were excluded by CCR7 positive selection of CD45RO-negative cells. With 6 bases removed from V and 3 bases from J, the gap between germline ends came to 13 bases. The CDR3 contains 14 residues. CDR1 and CDR2 (germline): SGDLS, YYNGEE. What was sequenced was naive CD8+ T cells sorted from blood. V and J are TRBV9 and TRBJ2-1, with D perhaps given as TRBD1 or TRBD2 (5 bases each). The source of this sequence is a young man in good health. CDR3 in amino acids: CASNRGQGYNEQFF. DNA for the CDR3: TGTGCCAGCAACAGAGGGCAGGGCTACAATGAGCAGTTCTTC.